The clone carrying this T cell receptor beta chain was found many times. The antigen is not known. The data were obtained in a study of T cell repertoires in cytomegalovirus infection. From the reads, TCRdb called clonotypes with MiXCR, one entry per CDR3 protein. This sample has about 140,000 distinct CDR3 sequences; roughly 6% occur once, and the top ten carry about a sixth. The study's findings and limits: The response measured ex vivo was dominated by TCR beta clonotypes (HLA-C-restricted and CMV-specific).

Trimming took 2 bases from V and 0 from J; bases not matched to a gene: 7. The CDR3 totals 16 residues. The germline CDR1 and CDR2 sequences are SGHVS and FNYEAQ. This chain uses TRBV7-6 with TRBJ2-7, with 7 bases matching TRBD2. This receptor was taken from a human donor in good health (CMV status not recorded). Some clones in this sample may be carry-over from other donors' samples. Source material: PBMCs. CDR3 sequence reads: CASSLRGRGTSYEQYF. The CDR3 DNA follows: TGTGCCAGCAGCTTAAGAGGGCGGGGGACCTCCTACGAGCAGTACTTC.